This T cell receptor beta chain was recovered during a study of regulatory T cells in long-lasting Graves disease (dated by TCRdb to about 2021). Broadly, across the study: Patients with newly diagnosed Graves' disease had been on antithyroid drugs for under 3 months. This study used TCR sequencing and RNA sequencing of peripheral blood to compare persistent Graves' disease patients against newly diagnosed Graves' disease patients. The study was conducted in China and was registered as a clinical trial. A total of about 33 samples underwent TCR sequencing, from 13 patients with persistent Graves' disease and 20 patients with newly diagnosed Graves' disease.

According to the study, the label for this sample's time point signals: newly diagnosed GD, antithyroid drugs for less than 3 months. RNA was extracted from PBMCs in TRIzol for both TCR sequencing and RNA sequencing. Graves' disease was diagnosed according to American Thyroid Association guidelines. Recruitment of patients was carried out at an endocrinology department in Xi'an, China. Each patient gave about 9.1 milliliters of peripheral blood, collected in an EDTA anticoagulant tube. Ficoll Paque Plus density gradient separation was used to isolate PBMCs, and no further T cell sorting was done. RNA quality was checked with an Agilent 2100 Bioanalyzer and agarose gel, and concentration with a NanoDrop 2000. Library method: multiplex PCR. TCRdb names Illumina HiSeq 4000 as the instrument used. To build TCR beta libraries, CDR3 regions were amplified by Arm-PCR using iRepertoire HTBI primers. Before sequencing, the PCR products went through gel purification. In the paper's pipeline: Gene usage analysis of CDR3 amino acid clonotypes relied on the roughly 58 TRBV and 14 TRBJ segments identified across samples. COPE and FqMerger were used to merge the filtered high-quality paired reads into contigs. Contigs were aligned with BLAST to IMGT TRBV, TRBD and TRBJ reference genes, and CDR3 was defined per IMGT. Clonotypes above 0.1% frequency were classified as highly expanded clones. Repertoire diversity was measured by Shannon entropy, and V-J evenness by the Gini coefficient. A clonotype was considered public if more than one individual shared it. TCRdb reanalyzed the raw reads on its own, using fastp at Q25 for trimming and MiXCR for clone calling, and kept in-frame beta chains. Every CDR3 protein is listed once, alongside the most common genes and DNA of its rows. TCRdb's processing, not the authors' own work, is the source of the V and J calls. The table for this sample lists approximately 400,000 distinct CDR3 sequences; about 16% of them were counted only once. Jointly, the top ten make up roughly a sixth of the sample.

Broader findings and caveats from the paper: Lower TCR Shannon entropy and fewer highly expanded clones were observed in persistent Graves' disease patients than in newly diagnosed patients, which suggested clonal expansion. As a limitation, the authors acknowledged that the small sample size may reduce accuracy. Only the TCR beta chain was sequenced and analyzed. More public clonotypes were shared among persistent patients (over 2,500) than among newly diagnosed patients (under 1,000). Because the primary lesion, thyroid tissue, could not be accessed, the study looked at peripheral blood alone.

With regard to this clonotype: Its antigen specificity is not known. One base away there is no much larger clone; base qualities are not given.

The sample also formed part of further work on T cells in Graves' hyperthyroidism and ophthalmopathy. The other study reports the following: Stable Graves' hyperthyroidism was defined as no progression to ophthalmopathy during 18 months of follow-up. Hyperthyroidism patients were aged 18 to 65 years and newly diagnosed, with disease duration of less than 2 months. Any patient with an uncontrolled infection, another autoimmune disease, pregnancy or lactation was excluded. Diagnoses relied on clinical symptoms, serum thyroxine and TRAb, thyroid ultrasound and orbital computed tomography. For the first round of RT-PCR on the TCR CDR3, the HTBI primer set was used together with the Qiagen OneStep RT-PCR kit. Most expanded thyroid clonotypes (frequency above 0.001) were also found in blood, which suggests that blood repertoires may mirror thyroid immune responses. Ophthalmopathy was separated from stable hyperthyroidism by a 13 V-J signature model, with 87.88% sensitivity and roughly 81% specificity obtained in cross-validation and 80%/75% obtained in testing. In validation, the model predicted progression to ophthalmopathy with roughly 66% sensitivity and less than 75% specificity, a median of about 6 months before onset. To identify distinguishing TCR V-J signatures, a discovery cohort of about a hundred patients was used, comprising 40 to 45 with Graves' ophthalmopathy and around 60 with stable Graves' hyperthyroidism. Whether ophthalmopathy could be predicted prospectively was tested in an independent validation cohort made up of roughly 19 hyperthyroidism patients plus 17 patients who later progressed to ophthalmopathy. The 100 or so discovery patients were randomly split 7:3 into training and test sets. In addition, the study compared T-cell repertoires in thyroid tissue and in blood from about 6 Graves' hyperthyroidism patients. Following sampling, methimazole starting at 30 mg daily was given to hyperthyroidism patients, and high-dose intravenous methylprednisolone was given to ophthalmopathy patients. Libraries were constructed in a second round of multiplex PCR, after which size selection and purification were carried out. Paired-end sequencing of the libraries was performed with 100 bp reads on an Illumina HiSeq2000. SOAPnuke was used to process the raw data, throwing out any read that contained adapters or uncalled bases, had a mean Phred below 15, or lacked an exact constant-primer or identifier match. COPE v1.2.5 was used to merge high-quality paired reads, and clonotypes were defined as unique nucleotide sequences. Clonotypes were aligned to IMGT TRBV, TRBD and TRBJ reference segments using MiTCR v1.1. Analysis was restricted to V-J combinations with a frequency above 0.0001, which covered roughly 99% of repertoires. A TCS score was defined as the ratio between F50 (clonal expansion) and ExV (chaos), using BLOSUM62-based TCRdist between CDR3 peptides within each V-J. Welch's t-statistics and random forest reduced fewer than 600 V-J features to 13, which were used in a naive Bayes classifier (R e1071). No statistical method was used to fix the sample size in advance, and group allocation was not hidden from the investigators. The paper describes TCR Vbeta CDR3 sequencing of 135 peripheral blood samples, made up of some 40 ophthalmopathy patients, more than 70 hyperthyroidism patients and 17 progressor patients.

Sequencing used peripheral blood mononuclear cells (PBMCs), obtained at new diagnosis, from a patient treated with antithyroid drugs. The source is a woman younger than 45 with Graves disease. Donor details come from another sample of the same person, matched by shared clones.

At the DNA level, the sequence is TGTGCCAGCAGCCCGGCCGAGACAGAGCAGTTCTTC. Its product reads: CASSPAETEQFF. In this chain, TRBV13 is recombined with TRBJ2-1, with no reliable assignment of the D segment. CDR3 length: 12 amino acids, cysteine to phenylalanine. The sequence is cut down to CDR3 DNA, 36 bases in frame from base 1. V lost 5 bases and J lost 10 bases; the stretch between them is 12 bases long. Via the germline V gene (reference sequence), CDR1 is PRHDT and CDR2 FYEKMQ.